These 21 T cell receptor beta chains were sequenced from one sample in a study of T cell repertoires in cytomegalovirus infection. Via MiXCR, TCRdb re-called the reads, giving one row per CDR3 protein. Found here are 400,000 or so distinct CDR3 sequences, around a sixth of them singletons; the top ten hold less than 9.5%. Sequencing was carried out using PBMCs. These receptor sequences come from a human donor in good health (CMV status not recorded). Some clones in this sample may be carry-over from other donors' samples.

The sample holds a few counts of this clonotype. The chain carries TRBV19 and TRBJ2-7; 13 nucleotides align to TRBD2. The CDR3 is 15 residues long. V was pared by 6 bases and J by 2 bases, with 4 bases of the junction left unmatched. Germline assignment: CDR1 LNHDA and CDR2 SQIVND (reference sequence). The CDR3 sequence is CASRKGLAGPYEQYF. DNA for the CDR3: TGTGCCAGTAGAAAGGGACTAGCGGGGCCCTACGAGCAGTACTTC.

The chain joins TRBV7-9 to TRBJ2-7; D uncertain. The CDR3 is 15 residues long. V lost 5 bases to trimming and J lost 3 bases, with 17 bases between them. Looked up from germline, CDR1 is SEHNR and CDR2 is FQNEAQ (reference sequence). The CDR3 is CASSDEKTDRYEQYF. CDR3 nucleotide sequence: TGTGCCAGCAGCGACGAAAAGACCGACCGCTACGAGCAGTACTTC.

This clonotype turned up a few times. The CDR3 DNA reads as TGTGCCATCAAGAACAGGGTGGAAACTGAAGCTTTCTTT. Amino acid sequence: CAIKNRVETEAFF. The chain has TRBV10-3 and TRBJ1-1, with D possibly TRBD1 on 6 matching bases. Trimming took 7 bases from V and 5 from J, leaving 14 bases between them. Germline V gene sequence: CDR1 ENHRY, CDR2 SYGVKD. This CDR3 has 13 amino acids.

J is TRBJ2-1 and V is TRBV6-1; D is unclear. Germline CDR1 MNHNS, CDR2 SASEGT. The CDR3 is made up of 14 amino acids. Trimming shortened V by 4 bases and J by 1 base, and 8 bases separated the two germline ends. The CDR3, as DNA: TGTGCCAGCAGTGGGTCGGCATCCTACAATGAGCAGTTCTTC. This translates into CASSGSASYNEQFF.

This clonotype was detected a few times. V usage is TRBV7-2 and J usage is TRBJ1-3; D is unclear. In germline, CDR1 is SGHTA, CDR2 FQGNSA. Trimming took off 5 bases at V and 4 bases at J, with 15 bases between the two ends. The length of the CDR3 is 15 residues. CDR3 nucleotides: TGTGCCAGCAGCCCGCTCGGGCGGGCCGGAAACACCATATATTTT. Amino acids: CASSPLGRAGNTIYF.

This clonotype was observed many times. The CDR3 nucleotides read TGTGCCAGCAGCTTAGCGTCTTCAGTGGGAAACTACGAGCAGTACTTC. This codes for CASSLASSVGNYEQYF. The chain uses TRBV11-2 and TRBJ2-7; D not resolved. Germline values: CDR1 SGHAT, CDR2 FQNNGV. Between the trimmed V and J ends, which lost 1 base and 3 bases, there was a span of 16 bases. The CDR3 consists of 16 residues.

This clonotype was counted a few times. The V gene is TRBV11-2, the J gene TRBJ2-5, with TRBD1 as a possible D gene (5 bases). The CDR3 runs 15 residues. Deletions cut 7 bases from V and 1 base from J, with 16 bases between. Germline CDR1 reads SGHAT; CDR2 reads FQNNGV. CDR3 protein: CASTWMGLTQETQYF. CDR3 coding DNA: TGTGCCAGCACCTGGATGGGGCTAACCCAAGAGACCCAGTACTTC.

The V gene is TRBV5-1, the J gene TRBJ2-1, with TRBD2 identical over 14 bases. The CDR3 contains 16 residues. The germline V gene encodes CDR1 SGHRS and CDR2 YFSETQ. Trimming took 4 bases from V and 7 from J; bases not matched to a gene: 7. CDR3 residues: CASSGGTSGSSNEQFF. CDR3 bases: TGCGCCAGCAGCGGCGGGACTAGCGGGAGTTCAAATGAGCAGTTCTTC.

The chain couples TRBV10-3 to TRBJ2-6, with D possibly matching TRBD1 (7 bases). The CDR3 is made up of 15 amino acids. Trimming cost V 9 bases and J 0 bases, with 12 bases left between them. Germline V lookup: CDR1 ENHRY, CDR2 SYGVKD. The CDR3 DNA reads as TGTGCCATAAACCAGGGGGGCTCTGGGGCCAACGTCCTGACTTTC. Its translation is CAINQGGSGANVLTF.

The J gene is TRBJ2-7, the V gene TRBV7-2; perhaps TRBD1 as D (5 bases). Trimming took off 9 bases at V and 1 base at J, with 10 bases between the two ends. The germline gives CDR1 SGHTA, CDR2 FQGNSA. This CDR3 is built from 12 residues. CDR3 in amino acids: CARGRASYEQYF. CDR3 DNA: TGTGCCAGAGGCAGGGCGTCCTACGAGCAGTACTTC.

This clonotype was seen ten or more times. The CDR3 reads CASSPKKRTLTDTQYF. The DNA for the CDR3 is TGTGCCAGTAGTCCCAAGAAGAGAACCCTCACAGATACGCAGTATTTT. This rearrangement joins TRBV19 to TRBJ2-3, with no clear D. The CDR3 is 16 amino acids. V lost 5 bases and J lost 2, with 17 bases in between. The germline CDR1 and CDR2 sequences are LNHDA and SQIVND (reference sequence).

CDR3 bases: TGTGCCAGCAGAAAGACAGGGGACCCTTGGGATGAAGCTTTCTTT. Protein: CASRKTGDPWDEAFF. V gene TRBV6-4 combines with J gene TRBJ1-1; 8 nucleotides agree with TRBD1. The germline gives CDR1 MRHNA, CDR2 SNTAGT. CDR3 size: 15 residues. Trimming at V came to 6 bases and at J to 7 bases, leaving 13 bases not matched to a gene.

This chain connects TRBV6-1 to TRBJ1-3; D not certain. Trimming left V 6 bases short and J 7 bases short, with 7 bases between. The CDR3 is made up of 11 amino acids. CDR1 is MNHNS and CDR2 is SASEGT in the germline V gene. The CDR3 bases are TGTGCCAGCAGGACGAGGAACACCATATATTTT. It is translated as CASRTRNTIYF.

This clonotype was detected many times. The chain couples TRBV7-2 to TRBJ1-3, with a tentative D call TRBD1 (5 bases). Looked up from germline, CDR1 is SGHTA and CDR2 is FQGNSA. Deletions cut 4 bases from V and 8 bases from J, with 12 bases between. The CDR3 runs to 13 residues. CDR3 region: CASSYNGGDTIYF. DNA for the CDR3: TGTGCCAGCAGCTATAACGGGGGGGACACCATATATTTT. The full variable domain, with the rest looked up from reference TRBV7-2 and TRBJ1-3, is GAGVSQSPSNKVTEKGKDVELRCDPISGHTALYWYRQSLGQGLEFLIYFQGNSAPDKSGLPSDRFSAERTGGSVSTLTIQRTQQEDSAVYLCASSYNGGDTIYFGEGSWLTVV.

This clonotype was picked up a small number of times. This sequence joins TRBV5-1 and TRBJ1-3; no firm D call. The CDR3 has 15 residues. Trimming removed 1 base at V and 0 bases at J, with 8 bases between. The germline CDR1 and CDR2 sequences are SGHRS and YFSETQ. The DNA for the CDR3 is TGCGCCAGCAGCTTGTTACCACTCTCTGGAAACACCATATATTTT. Protein product: CASSLLPLSGNTIYF.

This clonotype was seen a handful of times. V gene TRBV12-3 or TRBV12-4 combines with J gene TRBJ2-2; D may correspond to TRBD1 or TRBD2 (7 bases each). V lost 10 bases and J 4 bases, leaving 16 bases between the germline ends. The CDR3 covers 14 residues. CDR3 sequence (DNA): TGTGCCACCAGCGGGACAGTCTTCACCGGGGAGCTGTTTTTT. Protein product: CATSGTVFTGELFF.

CDR3 DNA: TGCGCCAGCAGCCAAGGGTTCGCGGCGGGAGGCCACACCGGGGAGCTGTTTTTT. The encoded protein is CASSQGFAAGGHTGELFF. This chain links TRBV4-3 with TRBJ2-2; 8 bases are shared with TRBD2. J gave up 3 bases and V 1 base, and 10 bases lay outside the gene matches. CDR3 size: 18 residues. Per the germline V gene, CDR1 is LGHNA and CDR2 is YSLEER.

This clonotype was detected ten times or more. The V gene is TRBV7-2, the J gene TRBJ2-4, with TRBD1 matching 7 bases. CDR3 length: 15 residues. V was clipped by 5 bases and J by 1 base; unmatched bases: 5. Germline-derived CDR1 and CDR2 are SGHTA and FQGNSA. The chain's CDR3 is CASSTDRSAKNIQYF. The DNA for the CDR3 is TGTGCCAGCAGCACGGACAGGTCCGCCAAAAACATTCAGTACTTC.

The J gene is TRBJ2-1, the V gene TRBV12-3 or TRBV12-4; 9 bases align to TRBD2. The CDR3 spans 15 residues. Trimming removed 7 bases from V and 5 bases from J; junction bases left unmatched: 9. CDR3 sequence (DNA): TGTGCCAGCATCCTAGGGCTAGCGGGAAACAATGAGCAGTTCTTC. It translates to CASILGLAGNNEQFF.

In regard to this clonotype: A read error is possible here, since a much larger clone lies one base away. The J gene is TRBJ2-2, the V gene TRBV7-2; D gene uncertain. The germline V gene encodes CDR1 SGHTA and CDR2 FQGNSA. The ends were cut back, 5 bases at V and 3 bases at J, with 10 bases in the middle. This CDR3 contains 14 residues. This CDR3 is CASSINLDTGELFF. The DNA of the CDR3 is TGTGCCAGCAGCATAAATCTTGACACCGGGGAGCTGTTTTTT.

Only a few counts were recorded for this clonotype. This chain uses TRBV7-9 with TRBJ2-1, with a weak D call TRBD2 (6 bases). This CDR3 spans 14 amino acids. Germline V lookup: CDR1 SEHNR, CDR2 FQNEAQ (reference sequence). Trimming left V 7 bases short and J 3 bases short, with 13 bases between. CDR3 nucleotides: TGTGCCAGCACCATACCGGGACTCTACAATGAGCAGTTCTTC. Its translation is CASTIPGLYNEQFF.